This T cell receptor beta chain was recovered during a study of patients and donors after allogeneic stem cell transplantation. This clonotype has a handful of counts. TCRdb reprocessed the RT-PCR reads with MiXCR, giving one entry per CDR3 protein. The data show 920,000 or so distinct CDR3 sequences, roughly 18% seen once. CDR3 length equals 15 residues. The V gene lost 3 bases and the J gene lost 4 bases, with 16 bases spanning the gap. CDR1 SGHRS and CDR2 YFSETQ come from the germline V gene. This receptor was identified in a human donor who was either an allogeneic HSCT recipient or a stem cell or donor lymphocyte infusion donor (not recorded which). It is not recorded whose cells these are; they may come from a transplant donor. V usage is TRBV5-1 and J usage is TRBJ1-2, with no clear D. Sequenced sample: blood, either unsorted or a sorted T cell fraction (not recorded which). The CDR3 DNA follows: TGCGCCAGCAGCTGGACGGCGGGGAACCCCTATGGCTACACCTTC. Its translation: CASSWTAGNPYGYTF.